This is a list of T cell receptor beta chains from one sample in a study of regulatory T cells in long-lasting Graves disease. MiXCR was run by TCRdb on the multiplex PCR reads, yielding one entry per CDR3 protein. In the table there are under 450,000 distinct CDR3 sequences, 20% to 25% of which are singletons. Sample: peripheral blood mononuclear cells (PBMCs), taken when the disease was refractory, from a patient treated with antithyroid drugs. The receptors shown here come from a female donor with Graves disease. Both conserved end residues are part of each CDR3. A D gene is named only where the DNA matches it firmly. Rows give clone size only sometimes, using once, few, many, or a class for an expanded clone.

TGTGCCAGCAGACAAACAGGCCGCGGGACCGGGGAGCTGTTTTTT	CASRQTGRGTGELFF	TRBJ2-2	.	TRBV7-2	many
TGCAGCGTTGTTACTAGCGGGGTGAATGAGCAGTTCTTC	CSVVTSGVNEQFF	TRBJ2-1	TRBD2	TRBV29-1	.
TGCAGTGCTACACAGGGGAATCGGGATAGTTCACCCCTCCACTTT	CSATQGNRDSSPLHF	TRBJ1-6	TRBD1	TRBV20-1	many
TGCGCCAGCAGCCCCGCTAGTGGGGGGTTATTTAGCACTGAAGCTTTCTTT	CASSPASGGLFSTEAFF	TRBJ1-1	.	TRBV5-1	few
TGTGCCAGCAGCTATAAAGGACAGGGGGCTTTAGCGGGAGTTTACGAGCAGTACTTC	CASSYKGQGALAGVYEQYF	TRBJ2-7	TRBD1	TRBV7-2	few
TGTGCCAGCAGTCTCCCGGGGGGTCATCAAGAGACCCAGTACTTC	CASSLPGGHQETQYF	TRBJ2-5	TRBD2	TRBV28	many
TGTGCCAGCAGTTTGACGGGGATCGGGGAGCTGTTTTTT	CASSLTGIGELFF	TRBJ2-2	.	TRBV28	few
TGTGCCAGCCAGGGGTTAAACACTGAAGCTTTCTTT	CASQGLNTEAFF	TRBJ1-1	.	TRBV10-3	.
TGTGCCAGCAGTAAGGCGGCTAGCGGGATGCGGGAGCAGTACTTC	CASSKAASGMREQYF	TRBJ2-7	TRBD2	TRBV2	many
TGTGCCAGCAGCTTAAAGAGAAAATTCACTGAAGCTTTCTTT	CASSLKRKFTEAFF	TRBJ1-1	.	TRBV7-2	many
TGTGCCAGCAGCGCGCCAACCGGGACTAGCGGGAGATATACCGGGGAGCTGTTTTTT	CASSAPTGTSGRYTGELFF	TRBJ2-2	TRBD2	TRBV9	.
TGTGCCAGCAATCTACGGGAGAACTATGGCTACACCTTC	CASNLRENYGYTF	TRBJ1-2	.	TRBV2	.
TGTGCCAGCAGCTTAGATATTCTCGGGAAGACCCAGTACTTC	CASSLDILGKTQYF	TRBJ2-5	.	TRBV11-2	.
TGTGCCAGCAGTTTCGCCCTCGGCGGTCAGGGGAAAGAGACCCAGTACTTC	CASSFALGGQGKETQYF	TRBJ2-5	.	TRBV6-2/TRBV6-3	many
TGTGCCAGCAGCACGGGGATCGCAAGCACCGGGGAGCTGTTTTTT	CASSTGIASTGELFF	TRBJ2-2	.	TRBV11-2	.
TGCAGCGCCCCGGGGGATCTTAACTATGGCTACACCTTC	CSAPGDLNYGYTF	TRBJ1-2	.	TRBV29-1	few
TGTGCCACCAGCAGAGCAAATCAGGGTTTGTCGGCTGAAGCTTTCTTT	CATSRANQGLSAEAFF	TRBJ1-1	.	TRBV15	.
TGCGCCAGCAGCTTGGCCGGGGGCTGGACTGAAGCTTTCTTT	CASSLAGGWTEAFF	TRBJ1-1	.	TRBV5-1	.
TGTGCCAGTAGTATAGAGGCGGGAGCGGTCACCGGGGAGCTGTTTTTT	CASSIEAGAVTGELFF	TRBJ2-2	TRBD2	TRBV19	.
TGTGCCAGCAGTGGGGCAGGGTCTAGCAATCAGCCCCAGCATTTT	CASSGAGSSNQPQHF	TRBJ1-5	.	TRBV2	many
TGTGCCAGCAGCGTAGCTGAAGCCTCAGGGGCCAACGTCCTGACTTTC	CASSVAEASGANVLTF	TRBJ2-6	.	TRBV9	few
TGTGCCAGCAGCGCTTGGACAGGGACCGGGGAGCTGTTTTTT	CASSAWTGTGELFF	TRBJ2-2	TRBD1	TRBV7-2	once